This T cell receptor (beta chain) was recovered during a study of CD8+CD57+ T cells in acquired aplastic anemia. Study-wide results and caveats: Statistical testing detected no significant gap in CD8+ Simpson's diversity between patients and controls.

CDR3 and TCR beta VDJ profiling relied on genomic DNA as the template. Each CDR3 protein gets one entry after TCRdb re-called the reads with MiXCR. Seen here are roughly 100,000 distinct CDR3 sequences, around 62% observed once, and the top ten hold over 55%. V was pared by 7 bases and J by 11 bases, with 15 bases between. Germline values: CDR1 SEHNR, CDR2 FQNEAQ (reference sequence). The CDR3 totals 13 residues. In patients chosen for sequencing, flow cytometry had shown CD8+CD57+ cell expansion. This clonotype is a singleton in its sample. The antigen is undetermined. This receptor was obtained from a human donor with aplastic anemia. The rearrangement links TRBV7-9 to TRBJ1-6; D not resolved. The sample was sorted CD4+, CD8+, or CD8+CD57+ T cells (not recorded which) from PBMCs. Written as DNA, the CDR3 is TGTGCCAGCACCAGAGGCGGGGATCCACCCCTCCACTTT. Protein: CASTRGGDPPLHF.